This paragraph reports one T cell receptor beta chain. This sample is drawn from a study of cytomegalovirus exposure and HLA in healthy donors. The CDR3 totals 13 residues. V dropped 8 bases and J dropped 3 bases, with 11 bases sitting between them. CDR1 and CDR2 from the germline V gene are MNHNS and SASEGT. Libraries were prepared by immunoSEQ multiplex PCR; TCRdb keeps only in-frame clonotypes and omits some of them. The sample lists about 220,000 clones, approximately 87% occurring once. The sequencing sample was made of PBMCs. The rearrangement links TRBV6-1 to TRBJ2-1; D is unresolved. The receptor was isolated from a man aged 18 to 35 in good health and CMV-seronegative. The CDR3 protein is CASPSGFYNEQFF. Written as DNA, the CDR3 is TGTGCCAGCCCATCGGGTTTCTACAATGAGCAGTTCTTC.